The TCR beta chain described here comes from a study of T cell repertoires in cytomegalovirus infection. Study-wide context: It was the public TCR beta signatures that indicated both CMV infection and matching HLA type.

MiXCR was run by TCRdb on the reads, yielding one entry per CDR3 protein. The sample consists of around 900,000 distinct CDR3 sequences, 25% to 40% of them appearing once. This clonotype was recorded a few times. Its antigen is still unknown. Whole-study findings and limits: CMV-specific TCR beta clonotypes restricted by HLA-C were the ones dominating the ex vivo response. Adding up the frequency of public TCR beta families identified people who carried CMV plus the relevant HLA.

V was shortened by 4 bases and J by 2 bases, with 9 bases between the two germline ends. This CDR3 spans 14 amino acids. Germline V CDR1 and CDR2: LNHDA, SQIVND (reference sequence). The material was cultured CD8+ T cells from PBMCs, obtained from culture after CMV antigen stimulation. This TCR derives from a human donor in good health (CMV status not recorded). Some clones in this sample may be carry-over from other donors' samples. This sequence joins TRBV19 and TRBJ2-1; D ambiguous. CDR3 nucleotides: TGTGCCAGTAGTAGCGACACCCCCTACAATGAGCAGTTCTTC. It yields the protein CASSSDTPYNEQFF.